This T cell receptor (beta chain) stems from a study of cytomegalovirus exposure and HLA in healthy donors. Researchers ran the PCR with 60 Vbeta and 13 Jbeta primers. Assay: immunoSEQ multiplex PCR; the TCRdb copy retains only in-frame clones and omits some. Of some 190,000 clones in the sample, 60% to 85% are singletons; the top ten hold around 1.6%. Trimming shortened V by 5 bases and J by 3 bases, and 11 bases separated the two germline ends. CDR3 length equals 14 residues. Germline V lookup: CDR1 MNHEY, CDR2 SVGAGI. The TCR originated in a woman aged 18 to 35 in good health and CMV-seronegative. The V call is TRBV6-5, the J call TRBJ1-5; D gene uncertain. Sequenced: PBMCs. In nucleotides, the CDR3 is TGTGCCAGCAGTACCCACGGAGCCAATCAGCCCCAGCATTTT. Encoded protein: CASSTHGANQPQHF.